The subject of this entry is one T cell receptor (beta chain). The target antigen is unknown. V dropped 9 bases and J dropped 3 bases, with 12 bases sitting between them. The CDR3 spans 13 residues. Looked up from germline, CDR1 is SGHAT and CDR2 is FQNNGV. The sample belongs to a study of T cell repertoires in cytomegalovirus infection. Across the study: HLA-B-restricted CMV epitopes that are well studied, plus recently identified HLA-C-restricted ones, were used by the study.

Each CDR3 protein gets one entry after TCRdb re-called the reads with MiXCR. Of roughly 700,000 distinct CDR3 sequences listed, roughly 33% are singletons. Study-wide results and caveats: HLA-C-restricted TCR beta clonotypes specific for CMV led the ex vivo response. Totalled public TCR beta family frequency picked out people who carried CMV plus the relevant HLA.

The TCR sequence derives from a human donor in good health (CMV status not recorded). Some clones in this sample may be carry-over from other donors' samples. This chain connects TRBV11-2 to TRBJ2-1; no firm D call. Sequenced material: cultured PBMCs, taken from culture after CMV antigen stimulation. CDR3 DNA: TGTGCCAGTGGTGTCTCTCACTACAATGAGCAGTTCTTC. Amino acids: CASGVSHYNEQFF.